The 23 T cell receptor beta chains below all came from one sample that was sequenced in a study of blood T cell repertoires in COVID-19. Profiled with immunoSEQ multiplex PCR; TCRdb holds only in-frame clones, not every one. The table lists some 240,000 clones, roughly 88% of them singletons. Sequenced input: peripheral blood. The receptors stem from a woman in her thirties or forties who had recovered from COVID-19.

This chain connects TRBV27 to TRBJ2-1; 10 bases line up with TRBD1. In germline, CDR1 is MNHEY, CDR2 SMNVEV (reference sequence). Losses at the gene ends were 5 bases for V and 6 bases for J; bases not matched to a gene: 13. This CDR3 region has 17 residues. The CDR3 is CASSPGQGLRYSNEQFF. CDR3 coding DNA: TGTGCCAGCAGTCCGGGACAGGGGTTACGATACTCCAATGAGCAGTTCTTC.

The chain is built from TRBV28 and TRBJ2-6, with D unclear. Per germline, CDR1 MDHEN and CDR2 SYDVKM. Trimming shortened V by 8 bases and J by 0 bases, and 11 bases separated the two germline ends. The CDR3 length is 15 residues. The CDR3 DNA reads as TGTGCCAGCTTCCAACCGGGCTCTGGGGCCAACGTCCTGACTTTC. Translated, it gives CASFQPGSGANVLTF.

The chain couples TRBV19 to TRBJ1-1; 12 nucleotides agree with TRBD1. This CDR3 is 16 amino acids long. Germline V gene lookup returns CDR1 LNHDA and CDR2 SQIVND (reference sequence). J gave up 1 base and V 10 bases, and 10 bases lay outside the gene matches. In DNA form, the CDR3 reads TGTGCCACCATACCCCCGGGACAGGGGGCGAACACTGAAGCTTTCTTT. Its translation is CATIPPGQGANTEAFF.

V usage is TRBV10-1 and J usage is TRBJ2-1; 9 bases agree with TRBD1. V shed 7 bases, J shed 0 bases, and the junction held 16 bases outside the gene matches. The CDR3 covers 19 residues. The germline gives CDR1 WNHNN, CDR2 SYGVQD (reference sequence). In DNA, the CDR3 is TGCGCCAGCACCGGAGCCACAGGGGGCGGGGCGAGCTCCTACAATGAGCAGTTCTTC. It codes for CASTGATGGGASSYNEQFF.

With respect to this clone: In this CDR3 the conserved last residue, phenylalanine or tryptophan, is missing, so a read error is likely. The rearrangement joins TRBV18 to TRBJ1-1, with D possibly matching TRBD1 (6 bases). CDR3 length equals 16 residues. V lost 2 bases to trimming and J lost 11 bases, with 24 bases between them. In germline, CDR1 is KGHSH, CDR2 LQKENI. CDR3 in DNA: TGTGCCAGCTCACCAACTATTCACAACCAACAGGGCCGCGCTTTCCTT. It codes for CASSPTIHNQQGRAFL.

The CDR3 sequence is CASSPGQGNSPLHF. CDR3 DNA sequence: TGTGCCAGCAGCCCCGGACAGGGGAATTCACCCCTCCACTTT. The chain recombines TRBV7-9 with TRBJ1-6, with TRBD1 identical over 9 bases. Trimming cost V 5 bases and J 7 bases; bases outside gene matches: 3. Germline values: CDR1 SEHNR, CDR2 FQNEAQ (reference sequence). There are 14 residues in the CDR3. The variable domain in full, with the rest retrieved from reference TRBV7-9 and TRBJ1-6, is DTGVSQNPRHKITKRGQNVTFRCDPISEHNRLYWYRQTLGQGPEFLTYFQNEAQLEKSRLLSDRFSAERPKGSFSTLEIQRTEQGDSAMYLCASSPGQGNSPLHFGNGTRLTVT.

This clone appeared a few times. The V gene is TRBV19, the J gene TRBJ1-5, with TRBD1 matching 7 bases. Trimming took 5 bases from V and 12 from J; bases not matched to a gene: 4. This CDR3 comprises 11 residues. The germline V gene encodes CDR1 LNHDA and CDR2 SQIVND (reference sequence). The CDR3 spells CASSLRDSQHF. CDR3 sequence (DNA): TGTGCCAGTAGTCTCCGGGACAGCCAGCATTTT.

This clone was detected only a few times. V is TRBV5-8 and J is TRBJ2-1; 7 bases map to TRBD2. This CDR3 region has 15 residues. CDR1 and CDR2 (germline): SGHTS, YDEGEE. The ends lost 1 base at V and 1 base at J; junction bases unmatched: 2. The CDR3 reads CASSLFGGSYNEQFF. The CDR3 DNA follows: TGTGCCAGCAGCTTGTTCGGGGGGTCCTACAATGAGCAGTTCTTC.

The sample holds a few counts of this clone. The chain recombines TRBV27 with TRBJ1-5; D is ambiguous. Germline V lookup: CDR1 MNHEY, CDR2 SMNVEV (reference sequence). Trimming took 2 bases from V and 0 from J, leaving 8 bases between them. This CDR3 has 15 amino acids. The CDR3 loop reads CASSLTGFSNQPQHF. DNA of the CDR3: TGTGCCAGCAGTTTAACGGGGTTTAGCAATCAGCCCCAGCATTTT.

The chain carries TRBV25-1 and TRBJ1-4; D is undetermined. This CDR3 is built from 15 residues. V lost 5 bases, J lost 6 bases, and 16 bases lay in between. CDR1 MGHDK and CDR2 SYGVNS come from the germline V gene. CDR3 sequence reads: CASSSVSGEDEKLFF. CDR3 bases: TGTGCCAGCAGTAGTGTGTCAGGCGAAGATGAAAAACTGTTTTTT.

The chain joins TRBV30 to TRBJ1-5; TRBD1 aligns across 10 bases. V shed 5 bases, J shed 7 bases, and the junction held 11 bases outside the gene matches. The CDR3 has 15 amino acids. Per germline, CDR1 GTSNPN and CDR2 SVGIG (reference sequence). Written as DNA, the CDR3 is TGTGCCTGGGGGGAGACAGGGGGCGCGGGGCAGCCCCAGCATTTT. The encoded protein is CAWGETGGAGQPQHF.

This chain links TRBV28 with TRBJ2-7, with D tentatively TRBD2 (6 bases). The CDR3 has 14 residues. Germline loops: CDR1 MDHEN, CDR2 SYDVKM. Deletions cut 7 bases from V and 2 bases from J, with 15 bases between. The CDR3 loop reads CASMLEGHPYEQYF. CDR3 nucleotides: TGTGCCAGCATGCTGGAGGGGCATCCCTACGAGCAGTACTTC.

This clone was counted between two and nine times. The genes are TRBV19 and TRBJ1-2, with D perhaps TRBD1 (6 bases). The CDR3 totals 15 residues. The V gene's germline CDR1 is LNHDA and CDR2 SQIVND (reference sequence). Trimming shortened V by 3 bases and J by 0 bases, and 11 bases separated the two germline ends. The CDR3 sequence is CASSIAGDSNYGYTF. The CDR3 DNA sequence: TGTGCCAGTAGTATTGCAGGGGATTCTAACTATGGCTACACCTTC.

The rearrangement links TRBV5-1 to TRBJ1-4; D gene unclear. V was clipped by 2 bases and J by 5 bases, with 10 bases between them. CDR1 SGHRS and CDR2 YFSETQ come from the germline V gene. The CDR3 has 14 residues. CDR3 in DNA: TGCGCCAGCAGCTTTCGGGGAGACAATGAAAAACTGTTTTTT. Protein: CASSFRGDNEKLFF.

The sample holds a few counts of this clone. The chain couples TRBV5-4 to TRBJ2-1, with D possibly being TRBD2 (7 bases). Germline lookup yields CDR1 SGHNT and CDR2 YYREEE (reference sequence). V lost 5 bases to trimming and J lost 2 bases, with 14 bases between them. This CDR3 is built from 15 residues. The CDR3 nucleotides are TGTGCCAGCAGGCTGGTGGGGGGGCCCTACAATGAGCAGTTCTTC. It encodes CASRLVGGPYNEQFF.

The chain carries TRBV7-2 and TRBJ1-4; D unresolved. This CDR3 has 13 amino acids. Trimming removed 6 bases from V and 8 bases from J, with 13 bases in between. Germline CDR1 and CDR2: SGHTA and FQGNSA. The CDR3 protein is CASSGVSQEKLFF. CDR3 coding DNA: TGTGCCAGCAGTGGAGTATCTCAGGAAAAACTGTTTTTT.

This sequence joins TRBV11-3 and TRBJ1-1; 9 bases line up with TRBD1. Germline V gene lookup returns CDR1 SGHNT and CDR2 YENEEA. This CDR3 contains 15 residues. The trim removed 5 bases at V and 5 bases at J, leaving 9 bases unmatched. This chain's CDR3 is CASSPRTGAMTEAFF. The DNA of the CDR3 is TGTGCCAGCAGCCCCCGGACAGGGGCTATGACTGAAGCTTTCTTT.

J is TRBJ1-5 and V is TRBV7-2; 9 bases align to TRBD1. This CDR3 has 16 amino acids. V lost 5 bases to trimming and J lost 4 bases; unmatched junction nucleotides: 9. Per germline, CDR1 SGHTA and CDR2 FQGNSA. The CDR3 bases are TGTGCCAGCAGCGGAAAGGGACAGGGAGGTAATCAGCCCCAGCATTTT. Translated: CASSGKGQGGNQPQHF.

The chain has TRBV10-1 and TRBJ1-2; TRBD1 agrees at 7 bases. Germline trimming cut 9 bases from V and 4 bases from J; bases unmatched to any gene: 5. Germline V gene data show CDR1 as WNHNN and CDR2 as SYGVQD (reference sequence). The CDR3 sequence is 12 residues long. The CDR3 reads CARPTGPYGYTF. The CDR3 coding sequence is TGCGCCAGACCGACAGGGCCCTATGGCTACACCTTC.

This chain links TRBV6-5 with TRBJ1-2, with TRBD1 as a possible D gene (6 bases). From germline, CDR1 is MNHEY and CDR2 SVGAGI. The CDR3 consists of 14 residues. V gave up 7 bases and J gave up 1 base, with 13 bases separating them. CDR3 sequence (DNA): TGTGCCAGCACTCCGGACAGATATAACTATGGCTACACCTTC. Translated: CASTPDRYNYGYTF.

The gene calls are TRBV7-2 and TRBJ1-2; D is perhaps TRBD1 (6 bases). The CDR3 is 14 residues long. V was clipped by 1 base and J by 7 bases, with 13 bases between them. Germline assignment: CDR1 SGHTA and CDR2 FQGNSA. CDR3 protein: CASSLGGPGRGYTF. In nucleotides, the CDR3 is TGTGCCAGCAGCTTAGGGGGGCCAGGCCGTGGCTACACCTTC.

The CDR3: CASSPTGAPLQPQHF. The CDR3 DNA follows: TGTGCCAGCAGCCCGACAGGGGCCCCGCTTCAGCCCCAGCATTTT. The chain links TRBV7-2 to TRBJ1-5, with 8 bases that match TRBD1. The CDR3 spans 15 residues. V was pared by 5 bases and J by 6 bases, with 9 bases of the junction left unmatched. Germline CDR1 is SGHTA and CDR2 is FQGNSA.

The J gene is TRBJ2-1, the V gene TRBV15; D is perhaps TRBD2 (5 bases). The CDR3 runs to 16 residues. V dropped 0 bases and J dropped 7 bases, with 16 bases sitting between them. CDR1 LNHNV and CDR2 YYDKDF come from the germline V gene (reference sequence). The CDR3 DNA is TGTGCCACCAGCAGAGATCTGGCACGGGGTGTGAATGAGCAGTTCTTC. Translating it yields CATSRDLARGVNEQFF.